This T cell receptor (beta chain) was captured in a study of T cell responses to AZD1222 COVID-19 vaccine. TCRdb's copy holds only in-frame clones and misses some; the assay was immunoSEQ multiplex PCR. The sample has 100,000 or so clones, nearly 90% seen once. The receptor was isolated from an adult who received the AZD1222 COVID-19 vaccine. The sample here was peripheral blood, taken 28 days after the second AZD1222 dose.

CDR3 sequence (DNA): TGCGCCAGCAGGCTCCCTAGCGCCTACAATGAGCAGTTCTTC. Its protein product is CASRLPSAYNEQFF. The chain joins TRBV5-1 to TRBJ2-1, with a possible D match to TRBD2 (6 bases). V gave up 5 bases and J gave up 2 bases, with 11 bases separating them. CDR3 length equals 14 residues. The germline V gene encodes CDR1 SGHRS and CDR2 YFSETQ.